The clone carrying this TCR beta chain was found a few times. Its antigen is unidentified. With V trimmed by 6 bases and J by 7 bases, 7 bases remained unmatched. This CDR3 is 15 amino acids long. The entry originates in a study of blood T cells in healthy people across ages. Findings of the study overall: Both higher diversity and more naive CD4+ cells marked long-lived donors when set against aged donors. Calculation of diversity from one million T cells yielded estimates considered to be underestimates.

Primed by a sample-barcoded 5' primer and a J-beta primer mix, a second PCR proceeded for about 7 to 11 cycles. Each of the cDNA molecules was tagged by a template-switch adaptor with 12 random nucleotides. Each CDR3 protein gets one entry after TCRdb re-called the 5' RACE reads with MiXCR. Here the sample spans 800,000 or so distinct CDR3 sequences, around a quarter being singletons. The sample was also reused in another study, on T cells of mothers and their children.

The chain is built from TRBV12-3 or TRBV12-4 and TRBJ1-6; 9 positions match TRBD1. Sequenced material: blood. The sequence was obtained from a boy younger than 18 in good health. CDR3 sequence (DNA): TGTGCCAGCAGCTCCAGGACAGGGGCAAATTCACCCCTCCACTTT. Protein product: CASSSRTGANSPLHF.